The rows below give T cell receptor beta chains drawn from one sample of a study of shared clonotypes between healthy human individuals. Sequenced by immunoSEQ multiplex PCR; TCRdb stores in-frame clones only, minus some. This sample has 2 million to 2.5 million clones, with just over 90% found just once. The sample comprised naive CD4+ T cells from PBMCs. These receptors all stem from a man younger than 30 in good health. Some clones in this sample may be carry-over from other donors' samples. Each CDR3 is given with its conserved first and last residue. A D gene is named only where the DNA matches it firmly. For some rows the clone size is stated as once, few or many, or as a class when expanded; others skip it.

clone_size	d_call	v_call	j_call	cdr3_nt	cdr3_aa
.	TRBD1	TRBV5-1	TRBJ2-3	TGCGCCAGCAGCTTGGTAGGGGGCGCCGATACGCAGTATTTT	CASSLVGGADTQYF
.	.	TRBV28	TRBJ1-2	TGTGCCAGCGTTATGCTGGGCTATGGCTACACCTTC	CASVMLGYGYTF
.	.	TRBV7-3	TRBJ1-1	TGTGCCAGCAGCTTAAATCTTGGTCTCGGTGAAGCTTTCTTT	CASSLNLGLGEAFF
.	.	TRBV5-1	TRBJ1-5	TGCGCCAGCAGCCCGGGGTGGAATAGCAATCAGCCCCAGCATTTT	CASSPGWNSNQPQHF
once	.	TRBV7-2	TRBJ2-2	TGTGCCAGCAGCTTATTTGGGGCAGCCACCGGGGAGCTGTTTTTT	CASSLFGAATGELFF
.	TRBD2	TRBV11-3	TRBJ2-1	TGTGCCAGCAGCTCAACCGGGACTAGCGGCTACAATGAGCAGTTCTTC	CASSSTGTSGYNEQFF
.	TRBD1	TRBV30	TRBJ2-7	TGTGCCTGGAGGCCGACAGGGGAATCCTACGAGCAGTACTTC	CAWRPTGESYEQYF
.	.	TRBV7-3	TRBJ2-2	TGTGCCAGCAGCCAGGGGAATACGAACACCGGGGAGCTGTTTTTT	CASSQGNTNTGELFF
.	.	TRBV7-2	TRBJ1-3	TGTGCCAGCAGCTTAAAGTCGGTTGCAGGAGGTGGAAACACCATATATTTT	CASSLKSVAGGGNTIYF
.	TRBD2	TRBV27	TRBJ2-7	TGTGCCAGCAGTTTATTAGCCCGCCCGACTAGCGGGATCCCGTACGAGCAGTACTTC	CASSLLARPTSGIPYEQYF
.	.	TRBV28	TRBJ1-2	TGTGCCAGCAGCAACTACAACCTCCGGGGAAGGGGCGAGAACTATGGCTACACCTTC	CASSNYNLRGRGENYGYTF
.	.	TRBV5-4	TRBJ2-7	TGTGCCAGCAGCTTATCGAGCCGGGCCTACGAGCAGTACTTC	CASSLSSRAYEQYF
.	.	TRBV6-6	TRBJ2-7	TGTGCCAGCCAGGTGGGGCTAGCTTCCTACGAGCAGTACTTC	CASQVGLASYEQYF
.	TRBD2	TRBV4-2	TRBJ2-1	TGTGCCAGCAGCCAAGCCCTGGGACTATGGGACTATGAGCAGTTCTTC	CASSQALGLWDYEQFF
.	TRBD1	TRBV9	TRBJ2-7	TGTGCCAGCAGCACCCTTGGACAGGGGGCTTACGAGCAGTACTTC	CASSTLGQGAYEQYF
once	.	TRBV18	TRBJ1-3	TGTGCCAGCTCACCTGGCCCTGGAAACACCATATATTTT	CASSPGPGNTIYF
once	.	TRBV7-2	TRBJ2-7	TGTGCCAGCAGCTTAGCGTATGAACTCGAGCAGTACTTC	CASSLAYELEQYF
.	.	TRBV7-3	TRBJ2-1	TGTGCCAGCGCATGGGGGGCGGCCAATGAGCAGTTCTTC	CASAWGAANEQFF
.	.	TRBV28	TRBJ2-5	TGTGCCAGCAGTTTAGCCAGGGGCGGGGAAGAGACCCAGTACTTC	CASSLARGGEETQYF
.	TRBD1	TRBV9	TRBJ2-5	TGTGCCAGCAGCGTGACAGGGAGAGAGACCCAGTACTTC	CASSVTGRETQYF
.	.	TRBV7-3	TRBJ2-5	TGTGCCAGCAGCTTGACCAGAGACCCCCAAGAGACCCAGTACTTC	CASSLTRDPQETQYF
few	.	TRBV29-1	TRBJ1-1	TGCAGCGTTGAAGGGCAGATGAACACTGAAGCTTTCTTT	CSVEGQMNTEAFF
.	TRBD1	TRBV4-1	TRBJ1-2	TGCGCCAGCAGCCAAGATCCCCTAACAGGGGGGGGCTACACCTTC	CASSQDPLTGGGYTF
.	TRBD1	TRBV7-9	TRBJ2-5	TGTGCCAGCAGCTTAAGGGGGACAGGGAGGTTTGAGACCCAGTACTTC	CASSLRGTGRFETQYF
.	TRBD1	TRBV6-1	TRBJ2-5	TGTGCCAGCAGTTCCGGGACAGTACAAGAGACCCAGTACTTC	CASSSGTVQETQYF
once	TRBD1	TRBV5-1	TRBJ2-1	TGCGCCAGCAGCATACAAGGACAGGGGGGTGATGAGCAGTTCTTC	CASSIQGQGGDEQFF
.	.	TRBV5-4	TRBJ2-1	TGTGCCAGCAGCTTCCAGGCTGGCTCCTACAATGAGCAGTTCTTC	CASSFQAGSYNEQFF
.	TRBD2	TRBV7-9	TRBJ2-3	TGTGCCAGCAGCTTAGGTAGCGGGCCCACAGATACGCAGTATTTT	CASSLGSGPTDTQYF
.	TRBD2	TRBV19	TRBJ2-7	TGTGCCAGTAGTAAAACGGCGGGGGGTTTTCCCAACGAGCAGTACTTC	CASSKTAGGFPNEQYF
few	.	TRBV28	TRBJ2-6	TGTGCCAGCAGTTTAACTGGGGCCAACGTCCTGACTTTC	CASSLTGANVLTF